The 5 T cell receptor beta chains given below trace back to one sample, sequenced in a study of PD-1 blockade in classical Hodgkin lymphoma. Every single patient, without exception, relapsed after autologous stem cell transplantation, and brentuximab vedotin exposure varied. Libraries were prepared by immunoSEQ multiplex PCR; TCRdb keeps only in-frame clonotypes and omits some of them. The sample consists of 75,000 to 100,000 clones, about four fifths of them appearing once. The sample consisted of peripheral blood mononuclear cells (PBMCs), taken before the second cycle of nivolumab. The receptor set was obtained from a human donor with classical Hodgkin lymphoma.

This chain uses TRBV28 with TRBJ2-7, with D unresolved. V dropped 8 bases and J dropped 4 bases, with 12 bases sitting between them. CDR1 MDHEN and CDR2 SYDVKM come from the germline V gene. The CDR3 spans 12 residues. CDR3 sequence reads: CASRNYIYEQYF. The CDR3 nucleotides are TGTGCCAGCCGGAACTATATTTACGAGCAGTACTTC.

This clone was seen once. The genes are TRBV5-1 and TRBJ2-1; 9 bases are shared with TRBD2. Per germline, CDR1 SGHRS and CDR2 YFSETQ. CDR3 length equals 15 residues. The V segment lost 0 bases and the J segment 9 bases; nucleotides outside the gene matches: 7. The CDR3 coding sequence is TGCGCCAGCAGCTTGGATTTGGCGGGAGGGGTTGAGCAGTTCTTC. Protein: CASSLDLAGGVEQFF.

This chain joins TRBV5-5 and TRBJ2-7; the match to TRBD1 covers 7 bases. CDR3 size: 14 residues. The V and J ends lost 7 bases and 2 bases, in that order; junction bases with no gene match: 9. From germline, CDR1 is SGHKS and CDR2 YYEKEE (reference sequence). The CDR3 sequence is CASSRPGQTYEQYF. The CDR3 DNA reads as TGTGCCAGCTCCCGTCCGGGACAGACCTACGAGCAGTACTTC.

This rearrangement joins TRBV6-4 to TRBJ2-1, with 7 bases aligning to TRBD2. The V and J ends lost 3 bases and 10 bases, in that order; junction bases with no gene match: 15. The germline V gene has CDR1 MRHNA and CDR2 SNTAGT. The CDR3 extends over 16 amino acids. CDR3 region: CASSEGWGRAGEEQFF. In DNA, the CDR3 is TGTGCCAGCAGTGAGGGTTGGGGGAGGGCCGGAGAGGAGCAGTTCTTC.

V and J are TRBV30 and TRBJ2-7; 9 nucleotides line up with TRBD1. This CDR3 region has 13 residues. Germline assignment: CDR1 GTSNPN and CDR2 SVGIG (reference sequence). Unmatched junction bases numbered 2, after V lost 2 bases and J lost 3 bases. The CDR3 region is CAWSRGQGYEQYF. In DNA form, the CDR3 reads TGTGCCTGGAGTCGGGGACAGGGCTACGAGCAGTACTTC.